This T cell receptor (beta chain) was identified in a study of blood T cells in healthy people across ages. Study results and limitations: Unsorted PBMCs blocked a conclusive comparison of naive and antigen-experienced cells. Measured against age, TCR beta diversity per million T cells decreased in a roughly linear manner.

The sample holds a few counts of this clonotype. Its antigen is as yet unknown. Primed by a sample-barcoded 5' primer and a J-beta primer mix, a second PCR proceeded for about 6 to 11 cycles. TCRdb re-derived calls from the 5' RACE reads in MiXCR, one entry per CDR3 protein. The sample lists about 1,800,000 distinct CDR3 sequences; roughly 28% were seen once. CDR1 and CDR2 (germline): SGHTA, FQGNSA. V trimming: 5 bases; J trimming: 0 bases; junction bases outside the gene matches: 10. This CDR3 is built from 19 residues. Donors ranged from roughly 6 to 90 years old and were healthy Caucasians in Russia.

The receptor's source is a woman aged 25 to 39 in good health. The chain combines TRBV7-2 with TRBJ2-1; 13 bases agree with TRBD2. Sequenced input: blood. CDR3: CASSPRTSGGWSSYNEQFF. CDR3 nucleotides: TGTGCCAGCAGCCCTCGGACTAGCGGGGGCTGGAGCTCCTACAATGAGCAGTTCTTC.